This T cell receptor (beta chain) was recorded in a study of T cell repertoires in urothelial bladder cancer. Across the study: Resected lesion stages: three cT0, three cTa, three cT1, three cT2+.

Comment on this clone: A read error may produce the germline difference seen at one junction end.

The length of the CDR3 is 15 residues. In germline, CDR1 is MDHEN, CDR2 SYDVKM. Measured with immunoSEQ multiplex PCR; TCRdb has only the in-frame clones, and not every one. The profile covers 1,200 to 1,500 clones, with more than 60% appearing a single time and about 28% taken by the ten largest. The sample consisted of tumor-infiltrating cells from bladder cancer. V is TRBV28 and J is TRBJ1-5; TRBD1 agrees at 7 bases. This receptor was taken from a human donor with urothelial carcinoma. Here the CDR3 reads CASSTMDRRNQLQHF. The CDR3 bases are TGTGCCAGCAGTACAATGGACAGGAGAAATCAGCTCCAGCATTTT.